The 22 T cell receptor beta chains below were found in one sample sequenced in a study of Ad26.COV2.S vaccination and SARS-CoV-2 variants. Generated by immunoSEQ multiplex PCR, the TCRdb table keeps only in-frame clones and is missing some. The repertoire holds roughly 700,000 clones, roughly 90% seen once, with approximately 1.5% in the top ten. Treatment denoted: some 20 received Ad26.COV2.S at low or high dose, single or two shots; a few received placebo; per-sample allocation not given. Sampling was performed 63 days after the first vaccine or placebo injection. Sequences were derived from peripheral blood, sampled in a trial of Ad26.COV2.S vaccine versus placebo. Every receptor here comes from a person between 18 and 65 years old who received the Ad26.COV2.S COVID-19 vaccine or a placebo.

Regarding this clone: The sample has other DNA sequences that encode this CDR3 too. The rearrangement uses TRBV2 and TRBJ2-2; D is uncertain. Between the trimmed V and J ends, which lost 6 bases and 3 bases, there was a span of 2 bases. The V gene's germline CDR1 is SNHLY and CDR2 FYNNEI. This CDR3 spans 11 amino acids. The CDR3 sequence is CASSYTGELFF. The CDR3 DNA reads TGTGCCAGCAGCTACACCGGGGAGCTGTTTTTT.

This rearrangement joins TRBV29-1 to TRBJ1-2; tentatively, D is TRBD1 (5 bases). In germline, CDR1 is SQVTM, CDR2 ANQGSEA. There are 14 residues in the CDR3. V lost 5 bases to trimming and J lost 4 bases, with 17 bases between them. DNA for the CDR3: TGCAGCGTTCAACCGGGGGAATTGGCCTATGGCTACACCTTC. This sequence encodes CSVQPGELAYGYTF.

The chain links TRBV15 to TRBJ2-7; D remains ambiguous. CDR1 and CDR2 from the germline V gene are LNHNV and YYDKDF (reference sequence). The germline V and J ends were trimmed by 0 bases and 2 bases, with 11 bases remaining between them. This CDR3 contains 15 residues. CDR3 sequence reads: CATSRDIGSTYEQYF. DNA for the CDR3: TGTGCCACCAGCAGAGATATTGGGTCCACCTACGAGCAGTACTTC.

As regards this clone: A much bigger clone sits one base away, suggesting this may be a read error. This chain connects TRBV7-6 to TRBJ2-3; a possible D gene is TRBD2 (5 bases). The germline CDR1 and CDR2 sequences are SGHVS and FNYEAQ. This CDR3 comprises 11 residues. The V and J ends lost 11 bases and 0 bases respectively, with 6 bases between them. The CDR3 DNA sequence: TGTGCCGCGGGTAGCACAGATACGCAGTATTTT. Protein product: CAAGSTDTQYF.

To note about this clone: This specimen includes other DNA sequences encoding the same CDR3. This rearrangement joins TRBV7-9 to TRBJ1-3; D is undetermined. This CDR3 comprises 15 residues. CDR1 SEHNR and CDR2 FQNEAQ come from the germline V gene (reference sequence). The V end lost 1 base, the J end lost 0 bases, and 7 bases lay between the germline ends. For the CDR3, the DNA is TGTGCCAGCAGCTTAGGCAGAAGCTCTGGAAACACCATATATTTT. Its translation: CASSLGRSSGNTIYF.

The CDR3 region is CASSQGGGWNTGELFF. Here the CDR3 DNA reads TGTGCCAGCAGCCAAGGAGGGGGGTGGAACACCGGGGAGCTGTTTTTT. The J gene is TRBJ2-2, the V gene TRBV14; either TRBD1 or TRBD2 may supply D (6 bases each). CDR1 and CDR2 (germline): SGHDN, FVKESK. With 1 base removed from V and 1 base from J, the gap between germline ends came to 10 bases. The CDR3 loop spans 16 amino acids.

The chain uses TRBV19 and TRBJ2-7; tentative D call: TRBD1 (6 bases). There are 15 residues in the CDR3. Between the trimmed V and J ends, which lost 6 bases and 0 bases, there was a span of 15 bases. Germline V lookup: CDR1 LNHDA, CDR2 SQIVND (reference sequence). The CDR3 region is CASSTSGVSSYEQYF. The CDR3, as DNA: TGTGCCAGTAGCACATCAGGGGTCTCCTCCTACGAGCAGTACTTC.

The CDR3 DNA is TGTGCCAGCAGTTACTCGGGACTGATTAACTATGGCTACACCTTC. This gives the protein CASSYSGLINYGYTF. The rearrangement joins TRBV6-5 to TRBJ1-2; tentatively, D is TRBD1 (5 bases). This CDR3 has 15 amino acids. Trimming removed 0 bases from V and 1 base from J, with 9 bases in between. The germline V gene has CDR1 MNHEY and CDR2 SVGAGI.

The chain has TRBV30 and TRBJ2-6; no reliable D call. Germline lookup yields CDR1 GTSNPN and CDR2 SVGIG (reference sequence). The CDR3 runs 14 residues. V was trimmed by 2 bases and J by 0 bases, leaving 5 bases between them. CDR3 DNA: TGTGCCTGGAGTCACAGCTCTGGGGCCAACGTCCTGACTTTC. This gives the protein CAWSHSSGANVLTF.

CDR3 residues: CAWSPLGGSGLGYTF. The CDR3 coding sequence is TGTGCCTGGAGTCCTTTGGGGGGGTCAGGGCTTGGCTACACCTTC. V gene TRBV30 combines with J gene TRBJ1-2, with a possible D match to TRBD1 (5 bases). Germline CDR1 GTSNPN, CDR2 SVGIG (reference sequence). Trimming removed 2 bases at V and 7 bases at J, with 20 bases between. The CDR3 sequence is 15 residues long. Full variable domain (rest looked up from reference TRBV30 and TRBJ1-2): SQTIHQWPATLVQPVGSPLSLECTVEGTSNPNLYWYRQAAGRGLQLLFYSVGIGQISSEVPQNLSASRPQDRQFILSSKKLLLSDSGFYLCAWSPLGGSGLGYTFGSGTRLTVV.

The gene calls are TRBV18 and TRBJ2-6; D unresolved. The V gene lost 6 bases and the J gene lost 0 bases, with 9 bases spanning the gap. This CDR3 spans 15 amino acids. CDR1 is KGHSH, CDR2 LQKENI, per germline. The CDR3 bases are TGTGCCAGCTCTCTCCCCAACTCTGGGGCCAACGTCCTGACTTTC. It yields the protein CASSLPNSGANVLTF.

The rearrangement links TRBV21-1 to TRBJ2-1; no check of the table's D call, TRBD2, against the DNA was made. TRBV21-1 is designated a pseudogene. The CDR3 length is 14 residues. CDR3 sequence: CAGFDQFGDNEQFF. The CDR3 bases are TGTGCCGGGTTTGACCAATTCGGGGACAATGAGCAGTTCTTC.

The DNA for the CDR3 is TGTGCCAGCAGCCTCGGGGGGACAGGGAGTTCACCCCTCCACTTT. It codes for CASSLGGTGSSPLHF. The V gene is TRBV6-2 or TRBV6-3, the J gene TRBJ1-6; 9 bases align to TRBD1. Trimming took 6 bases from V and 9 from J; bases not matched to a gene: 9. This CDR3 comprises 15 residues. CDR1 and CDR2 (germline): MNHEY, SVGEGT.

The chain combines TRBV27 with TRBJ2-7, with no clear D. The germline gives CDR1 MNHEY, CDR2 SMNVEV (reference sequence). CDR3 length: 16 residues. With 2 bases removed from V and 3 bases from J, the gap between germline ends came to 17 bases. CDR3 in DNA: TGTGCCAGCAGTTTACGATCGGTAGGGTCGAGCTACGAGCAGTACTTC. This gives the protein CASSLRSVGSSYEQYF.

The chain combines TRBV27 with TRBJ2-7; D tentatively fits TRBD1 or TRBD2 (5 bases each). V lost 0 bases and J 5 bases, leaving 29 bases between the germline ends. Per the germline V gene, CDR1 is MNHEY and CDR2 is SMNVEV (reference sequence). The length of the CDR3 is 20 residues. This chain's CDR3 is CASSLSFPSGYSWGRNEQYF. CDR3 in DNA: TGTGCCAGCAGTTTATCCTTCCCCTCAGGATACTCGTGGGGGAGAAACGAGCAGTACTTC.

The V and J genes are TRBV7-9 and TRBJ1-4, with TRBD1 matching 9 bases. The germline V gene encodes CDR1 SEHNR and CDR2 FQNEAQ (reference sequence). V was clipped by 5 bases and J by 7 bases; unmatched bases: 5. CDR3 length equals 14 residues. Here the CDR3 DNA reads TGTGCCAGCAGCCTGGGACAGGGAGCTGAAAAACTGTTTTTT. This codes for CASSLGQGAEKLFF.

The chain is built from TRBV6-1 and TRBJ1-6; D unresolved. Per the germline V gene, CDR1 is MNHNS and CDR2 is SASEGT. V lost 2 bases, J lost 5 bases, and 7 bases lay in between. This CDR3 has 14 amino acids. CDR3: CASSELPDNSPLHF. CDR3 DNA: TGTGCCAGCAGTGAACTACCGGATAATTCACCCCTCCACTTT.

The chain has TRBV19 and TRBJ1-6, with unresolved D. This CDR3 spans 17 amino acids. The V end lost 2 bases, the J end lost 9 bases, and 20 bases lay between the germline ends. Germline loops: CDR1 LNHDA, CDR2 SQIVND (reference sequence). In DNA, the CDR3 is TGTGCCAGTAGTATACCCGGCGGCGGGAGAAGGGCTTCACCCCTCCACTTT. The encoded protein is CASSIPGGGRRASPLHF.

The sample holds one count of this clone. V usage is TRBV18 and J usage is TRBJ2-7; perhaps TRBD2 as D (5 bases). This CDR3 has 13 amino acids. V was trimmed by 5 bases and J by 2 bases, leaving 10 bases between them. The germline gives CDR1 KGHSH, CDR2 LQKENI. The CDR3 loop reads CASSRGPAYEQYF. CDR3 nucleotide sequence: TGTGCCAGCTCAAGAGGGCCAGCCTACGAGCAGTACTTC.

The chain carries TRBV19 and TRBJ1-5, with a possible D match to TRBD1 (5 bases). The V gene's germline CDR1 is LNHDA and CDR2 SQIVND (reference sequence). V lost 2 bases and J lost 0, with 8 bases in between. This CDR3 spans 15 amino acids. CDR3 bases: TGTGCCAGTAGTATAACAGGCCCTAGCAATCAGCCCCAGCATTTT. It encodes CASSITGPSNQPQHF.

This chain connects TRBV30 to TRBJ2-1; D is unclear. Germline V CDR1 and CDR2: GTSNPN, SVGIG (reference sequence). This CDR3 has 12 residues. Trimming cost V 6 bases and J 3 bases, with 9 bases left between them. The CDR3 region has the DNA TGTGCCTGTTCCGAGTTCTACAATGAGCAGTTCTTC. Its protein product is CACSEFYNEQFF.

With respect to this clone: Other DNA sequences in the sample encode the same CDR3. V is TRBV2 and J is TRBJ1-5; no reliable D call. CDR1 is SNHLY, CDR2 FYNNEI, per germline. V was clipped by 1 base and J by 3 bases, with 4 bases between them. The CDR3 has 13 amino acids. CDR3 amino acids: CASSEGPNQPQHF. The CDR3, as DNA: TGTGCCAGCAGTGAAGGTCCCAATCAGCCCCAGCATTTT.